This T cell receptor (beta chain) is from a study of cytomegalovirus exposure and HLA in healthy donors (TCRdb year 2017). Study-level background: The 550 to 750 repertoires of the first cohort and the approximately 110 validation repertoires were produced on the same platform, according to a later analysis. The study aimed to test whether cataloging public T cell receptors could reveal signatures of past pathogen exposure. In addition to the first cohort of around 670 subjects, a separate validation cohort of 120 different subjects was used. To predict cytomegalovirus infection status, the study brought together high-throughput TCR immunosequencing, statistical association of individual TCRs with disease status, and machine learning.

Points on this clone: Its cognate antigen has yet to be identified. The sample holds no much larger clone one base away, and base qualities are not on file.

General findings and caveats noted by the study authors: According to the authors, the approach could potentially be generalized to other disease states and immunological phenotypes. A few of the identified cytomegalovirus-associated TCR beta chains were confirmed in vitro to be specific for cytomegalovirus antigens. Cytomegalovirus status was reported to be diagnosed by the classifier with high specificity and sensitivity in both the original and validation cohorts. The study gave a list of some 150 TCR beta chains associated with cytomegalovirus. Subsequent analysis determined that TCRs grouped into clusters in the first cohort also showed a tendency toward co-occurrence across the 120 or so validation repertoires, and 94% of cluster scores exceeded 0. All 120 repertoires were used to score co-occurrence in the validation cohort in a later analysis, because that analysis had no HLA typing for the cohort. While some public TCRs were present in many individuals, most TCR sequences turned up only very rarely across donors.

Library preparation employed the immunoSEQ multiplex PCR assay. In the paper's pipeline: A statistical classification framework was developed to diagnose cytomegalovirus status using the catalog of TCR beta chain sequences. In its TCRdb copy, this immuneACCESS table keeps in-frame sequences only and misses some clones. Where compared with another copy, unresolved V genes explain less than half of these, and the others have no known cause. Clone size and V and J calls were adopted from that table, with D and trimming inferred from the DNA. The sample yields almost 75,000 clones; around four fifths were counted once. In total, the top ten clones hold 3% of the sample. Its CDR3 holds 16 amino acids, cysteine through phenylalanine. Only the CDR3 DNA is retained, 48 bases long and in frame from the first base. CDR1 and CDR2 were assigned from the germline V gene (reference sequence) as MNHEY and SMNVEV. V ends up 3 bases short and J 4 bases short, with an unmatched junction base count of 8.

The donors belonged to the validation cohort of 120 subjects, which was separate from the roughly 670-subject first cohort. Input material: PBMCs. The rearranged chain carries TRBV27 and TRBJ2-3, and 9 junctional nucleotides match TRBD1. This TCR was sampled from a man aged 25 to 40 in good health and CMV-seronegative. DNA sequence: TGTGCCAGCAGTTTGCTGGGACAGGGTATGCCAGATACGCAGTATTTT. It codes for CASSLLGQGMPDTQYF.